This T cell receptor beta chain was recovered during a study of T cell changes during pregnancy in multiple sclerosis. With 4 bases clipped from V and 0 bases from J, the junction kept 4 bases outside the gene matches. The CDR3 loop spans 15 amino acids. CDR1 is SGHNT and CDR2 is YYREEE in the germline V gene (reference sequence). Here immunoSEQ multiplex PCR was the method, and the copy in TCRdb shows in-frame clones only, minus some. The repertoire holds roughly 7,900 clones, with around nine tenths as singletons. The chain recombines TRBV5-4 with TRBJ2-7, with TRBD2 matching over 10 bases. The TCR sequence derives from a female donor in good health, enrolled as a control in a pregnancy study. The input for sequencing was CD8+ T cells from peripheral blood mononuclear cells, taken in the first trimester of pregnancy. CDR3 protein: CASSTSSGSSYEQYF. DNA of the CDR3: TGTGCCAGCAGCACATCTAGCGGGAGCTCCTACGAGCAGTACTTC.